The 32 T cell receptor beta chains in this list originate from one sample, sequenced in a study of breast tumors, draining lymph nodes, adjacent tissues. Breast cancer patients provided tissue from their axillary draining lymph nodes. In TCRdb, the multiplex PCR reads were re-called with MiXCR into one record per CDR3 protein. Of fewer than 90,000 distinct CDR3 sequences in the sample, around 29% were seen once. Sequencing was done on a sample of axillary lymph node tissue. The receptors come from a female donor with breast cancer. Some clones in this sample may be carry-over from other donors' samples.

CDR3 amino acids: CASSREAGAQETQYF. DNA for the CDR3: TGCGCCAGCAGCAGGGAAGCGGGGGCACAAGAGACCCAGTACTTC. The chain carries TRBV5-1 and TRBJ2-5; 8 bases are a match to TRBD2. Germline-derived CDR1 and CDR2 are SGHRS and YFSETQ. The CDR3 covers 15 residues. V lost 4 bases, J lost 2 bases, and 7 bases stayed unmatched.

This clonotype was detected many times. This sequence joins TRBV20-1 and TRBJ2-6, with D uncertain. Trimming pared 4 bases from V and 0 bases from J, leaving 13 bases between. The CDR3 consists of 16 residues. Germline lookup yields CDR1 DFQATT and CDR2 SNEGSKA (reference sequence). For the CDR3, the DNA is TGCAGTGCTAAGCCCCCAGGTAGCTCTGGGGCCAACGTCCTGACTTTC. It translates to CSAKPPGSSGANVLTF.

This clonotype was observed many times. A much more abundant neighbour one base away suggests this may be a read error. The chain carries TRBV9 and TRBJ2-1, with D unresolved. CDR1 is SGDLS and CDR2 is YYNGEE in the germline V gene. The CDR3 contains 14 residues. The DNA of the CDR3 is TGTGCCAGCAGCGTTGGGGTCGTTGATAATGAGCAGTCCTTC. It encodes CASSVGVVDNEQSF.

This clonotype appeared many times. The V call is TRBV27, the J call TRBJ1-6; 7 bases agree with TRBD1. Germline loops: CDR1 MNHEY, CDR2 SMNVEV (reference sequence). The CDR3 spans 12 residues. Losses at the gene ends were 7 bases for V and 9 bases for J; bases not matched to a gene: 3. The CDR3 spells CASKQGLSPLHF. CDR3 sequence (DNA): TGTGCCAGCAAACAGGGGCTTTCACCCCTCCACTTT.

V is TRBV25-1 and J is TRBJ1-6; TRBD1 matches at 10 bases. The CDR3 runs to 13 residues. Germline-derived CDR1 and CDR2 are MGHDK and SYGVNS. Unmatched junction bases numbered 5, after V lost 8 bases and J lost 10 bases. CDR3 nucleotide sequence: TGTGCCAGCGGAGGGACAGGGGCCTCACCCCTCCACTTT. This gives the protein CASGGTGASPLHF.

This clonotype was detected once. One junction end does not reproduce the germline sequence, and a read error may be involved. V gene TRBV6-2 or TRBV6-3 combines with J gene TRBJ1-1, with D perhaps matching TRBD1 (6 bases). Germline V gene sequence: CDR1 MNHEY, CDR2 SVGEGT. The CDR3 covers 14 residues. CDR3 DNA sequence: TGTGCCAGTAGTTACGTTGTGAGGGGGACTGAAGCTTTCTTT. Translating gives CASSYVVRGTEAFF.

This clonotype came up many times. J is TRBJ1-6 and V is TRBV2; D uncertain. Looked up from germline, CDR1 is SNHLY and CDR2 is FYNNEI. Trimming shortened V by 3 bases and J by 7 bases, and 13 bases separated the two germline ends. The CDR3 length is 15 residues. The CDR3 nucleotides read TGTGCCAGCAGTGAGAATAGGGTCGAAAATTCACCCCTCCACTTT. It yields the protein CASSENRVENSPLHF.

Concerning this clonotype itself: A much bigger clone sits one base away, suggesting this may be a read error. The chain uses TRBV27 and TRBJ2-3; 9 bases align to TRBD2. V shed 6 bases, J shed 6 bases, and the junction held 10 bases outside the gene matches. The CDR3 has 15 residues. Germline lookup yields CDR1 MNHEY and CDR2 SMNVEV (reference sequence). CDR3 region: CASSSRAGGTDTQYF. CDR3 in DNA: TGTGCCAGCAGCTCCAGGGCGGGAGGGACGGATACGCAGTATTTT.

At least ten counts were recorded for this clonotype. The chain is built from TRBV6-5 and TRBJ1-2; unclear D gene. Germline CDR1 is MNHEY and CDR2 is SVGAGI. Trimming left V 0 bases short and J 0 bases short, with 8 bases between. The CDR3 is 15 residues long. CDR3 protein: CASSYSIHSNYGYTF. In DNA form, the CDR3 reads TGTGCCAGCAGTTACTCAATACACTCTAACTATGGCTACACCTTC.

This clonotype was counted ten times or more. The chain recombines TRBV19 with TRBJ2-7; D not resolved. The V gene's germline CDR1 is LNHDA and CDR2 SQIVND (reference sequence). This CDR3 contains 16 residues. Trimming stripped 5 bases from V and 2 bases from J, with 19 bases between. The CDR3 DNA follows: TGTGCCAGTAGTCCAGACCGGGCCAGAGCGACCTACGAGCAGTACTTC. Translating gives CASSPDRARATYEQYF. Supplemented by reference TRBV19 and TRBJ2-7, the full variable domain reads DGGITQSPKYLFRKEGQNVTLSCEQNLNHDAMYWYRQDPGQGLRLIYYSQIVNDFQKGDIAEGYSVSREKKESFPLTVTSAQKNPTAFYLCASSPDRARATYEQYFGPGTRLTVT.

There are many counts of this clonotype. The V call is TRBV6-5, the J call TRBJ1-3; D remains unclear. The CDR3 is made up of 15 amino acids. In germline, CDR1 is MNHEY, CDR2 SVGAGI. Trimming took 3 bases from V and 2 from J, leaving 11 bases between them. The CDR3 DNA is TGTGCCAGCAGTTATGACGGAGGGCCTGGAAACACCATATATTTT. Protein product: CASSYDGGPGNTIYF.

The CDR3 reads CASSLGTSGINEQYF. The CDR3 coding sequence is TGCGCCAGCAGCCTGGGGACTAGCGGGATCAACGAGCAGTACTTC. The chain joins TRBV4-3 to TRBJ2-7; 13 bases match TRBD2. The V segment lost 4 bases and the J segment 5 bases; nucleotides outside the gene matches: 5. Germline CDR1 is LGHNA and CDR2 is YSLEER. This CDR3 is 15 amino acids long.

The chain carries TRBV9 and TRBJ1-6; maybe TRBD1 (5 bases). V was shortened by 4 bases and J by 7 bases, with 9 bases between the two germline ends. The CDR3 has 13 amino acids. CDR1 and CDR2 (germline): SGDLS, YYNGEE. CDR3 nucleotides: TGTGCCAGCAGCCGGGACGGCAATTCACCCCTCCACTTT. This sequence encodes CASSRDGNSPLHF.

This clonotype was seen at least ten times. This chain joins TRBV20-1 and TRBJ2-5; TRBD2 aligns across 11 bases. This CDR3 comprises 15 residues. Germline V gene data show CDR1 as DFQATT and CDR2 as SNEGSKA (reference sequence). V gave up 4 bases and J gave up 3 bases; unmatched junction bases: 7. CDR3 in amino acids: CSATHPLAGEETQYF. The CDR3 DNA follows: TGCAGTGCTACGCACCCACTAGCGGGAGAAGAGACCCAGTACTTC.

This clonotype was observed a handful of times. This chain joins TRBV4-2 and TRBJ1-1; 9 bases are a match to TRBD1. With 3 bases clipped from V and 11 bases from J, the junction kept 4 bases outside the gene matches. The CDR3 runs to 12 residues. Germline CDR1 and CDR2: LGHNA and YNFKEQ. The CDR3 nucleotides are TGTGCCAGCAGCCAGTCACAGGGGGCTGCTTTCTTT. Its protein is CASSQSQGAAFF.

This clonotype was counted between two and nine times. Its ends do not fully match the called genes, so a read error is possible. The rearrangement uses TRBV6-5 and TRBJ2-1, with 7 bases fitting TRBD2. Germline V CDR1 and CDR2: MNHEY, SVGAGI. The CDR3 length is 14 residues. CDR3 nucleotide sequence: TGTGCCAGCAGTGACTCGCGGGGGAGGGGTGAGCAGTTCTTC. As protein: CASSDSRGRGEQFF.

This chain's CDR3 is CAGAGTGVRGYTF. CDR3 nucleotide sequence: TGTGCAGGAGCCGGGACAGGGGTAAGGGGCTACACCTTC. This sequence joins TRBV6-1 and TRBJ1-2, with 10 bases identical to TRBD1. The CDR3 has 13 residues. Germline loops: CDR1 MNHNS, CDR2 SASEGT.

Ten or more counts support this clonotype. The chain employs TRBV4-3 and TRBJ1-2; the match to TRBD1 covers 10 bases. The J segment lost 4 bases and the V segment lost 3 bases, leaving 2 bases of the junction unmatched. The CDR3 consists of 14 residues. Germline V gives CDR1 LGHNA, CDR2 YSLEER. The CDR3 nucleotides read TGCGCCAGCAGCCAGGACAGGGGGTTCTATGGCTACACCTTC. Its translation: CASSQDRGFYGYTF.

This clonotype was detected ten times or more. V and J are TRBV12-3 or TRBV12-4 and TRBJ2-7; D is ambiguous. Trimming left V 3 bases short and J 2 bases short, with 2 bases between. The CDR3 extends over 11 amino acids. CDR3 loop: CASSFAYEQYF. CDR3 nucleotide sequence: TGTGCCAGCAGTTTTGCCTACGAGCAGTACTTC.

The gene calls are TRBV11-1 and TRBJ2-6; D is unresolved. This CDR3 comprises 12 residues. Germline CDR1 is SGHAT and CDR2 is FQDESV (reference sequence). V was clipped by 9 bases and J by 4 bases, with 7 bases between them. CDR3 protein: CASGQGANVLTF. The CDR3 DNA sequence: TGTGCCAGTGGCCAGGGGGCCAACGTCCTGACTTTC. The full variable domain, rest sourced from reference TRBV11-1 and TRBJ2-6, is EAEVAQSPRYKITEKSQAVAFWCDPISGHATLYWYRQILGQGPELLVQFQDESVVDDSQLPKDRFSAERLKGVDSTLKIQPAELGDSAMYLCASGQGANVLTFGAGSRLTVL.

This clonotype has only a few counts. A read error is possible here, since a much larger clone lies one base away. The chain employs TRBV20-1 and TRBJ2-1, with a tentative D call TRBD2 (5 bases). The CDR3 covers 11 residues. The germline V gene has CDR1 DFQATT and CDR2 SNEGSKA (reference sequence). CDR3 bases: TGCAGTGCTCTTAAAGCGGAGCAGCAGTCCTTC. Translated, it gives CSALKAEQQSF.

This clonotype turned up a few times. This rearrangement joins TRBV19 to TRBJ1-1, with no clear D. CDR3 length: 14 amino acids. With 6 bases removed from V and 7 bases from J, the gap between germline ends came to 18 bases. Germline values: CDR1 LNHDA, CDR2 SQIVND (reference sequence). CDR3 coding DNA: TGTGCCAGTAGCCCGCCCGACGACCACATTGAAGCTTTCTTT. Protein: CASSPPDDHIEAFF.

This clonotype was observed many times. The rearrangement links TRBV11-3 to TRBJ2-7; 7 bases are a match to TRBD1. The V gene's germline CDR1 is SGHNT and CDR2 YENEEA. V shed 5 bases, J shed 6 bases, and the junction held 13 bases outside the gene matches. The CDR3 consists of 15 residues. The CDR3 spells CASSRSTGALAEQYF. The CDR3 nucleotides are TGTGCCAGCAGCCGAAGTACAGGGGCCCTCGCCGAGCAGTACTTC.

For this clonotype: A junction end diverges from the germline sequence, so it may reflect a read error. J is TRBJ1-1 and V is TRBV7-3; possible D gene TRBD1, 6 bases. This CDR3 contains 15 residues. In germline, CDR1 is SGHTA, CDR2 FQGTGA. As DNA, the CDR3 is TGTGCCAGCAACTTAGGTAGGCAGGGGAGCACTGAAGCTTTCTTT. As protein: CASNLGRQGSTEAFF.

This clonotype was counted many times. The chain is built from TRBV6-5 and TRBJ2-7, with 9 bases fitting TRBD1. The CDR3 spans 14 residues. CDR1 and CDR2 (germline): MNHEY, SVGAGI. The ends lost 6 bases at V and 2 bases at J; junction bases unmatched: 5. The DNA for the CDR3 is TGTGCCAGCAGGCCCGGGACAGGGACCTACGAGCAGTACTTC. It specifies CASRPGTGTYEQYF.

This clonotype was recorded many times. J is TRBJ2-2 and V is TRBV12-3 or TRBV12-4; 7 positions match TRBD1. The CDR3 sequence is 16 residues long. Trimming took 3 bases from V and 3 from J; bases not matched to a gene: 7. This CDR3 is CASSFDRDLYTGELFF. CDR3 in DNA: TGTGCCAGCAGTTTTGACAGGGATTTGTACACCGGGGAGCTGTTTTTT.

This clonotype was seen many times. Being one base from a much bigger clone, this may be a read error. CDR3: CASSFDRALLGETQYF. Here the CDR3 DNA reads TGTGCCAGCAGCTTCGACAGGGCATTACTGGGGGAGACCCAGTACTTC. V usage is TRBV5-6 and J usage is TRBJ2-5; 7 bases are a match to TRBD1. In germline, CDR1 is SGHDT, CDR2 YYEEEE. V was clipped by 2 bases and J by 5 bases; unmatched bases: 12. The CDR3 is 16 amino acids.

As concerns this clonotype: The junction differs from germline at one of its ends, possibly a read error. As DNA, the CDR3 is TGTGCCAGCTCCGGAAGGGGAATTGGTCAGCCCCGGCATTTT. Translation: CASSGRGIGQPRHF. The chain links TRBV7-8 to TRBJ1-5; perhaps TRBD1 as D (5 bases). CDR1 and CDR2 from the germline V gene are SGHVS and FQNEAQ. This CDR3 region has 14 residues.

The V gene is TRBV10-1, the J gene TRBJ2-6; D gene unclear. The CDR3 consists of 16 residues. Germline values: CDR1 WNHNN, CDR2 SYGVQD (reference sequence). Trimming stripped 4 bases from V and 0 bases from J, with 10 bases between. Written as DNA, the CDR3 is TGCGCCAGCAGTGCCGGGCTGTGCTCTGGGGCCAACGTCCTGACTTTC. Protein: CASSAGLCSGANVLTF.

This clonotype came up many times. The chain couples TRBV4-3 to TRBJ2-3; D is ambiguous. The V gene lost 0 bases and the J gene lost 4 bases, with 8 bases spanning the gap. Germline assignment: CDR1 LGHNA and CDR2 YSLEER. This CDR3 is built from 14 residues. CDR3 sequence: CASSQDRAADTQYF. The CDR3 nucleotides are TGCGCCAGCAGCCAAGATAGGGCGGCAGATACGCAGTATTTT.

This clonotype was detected ten times or more. The chain has TRBV20-1 and TRBJ1-2, with a tentative D call TRBD1 (5 bases). The germline V gene has CDR1 DFQATT and CDR2 SNEGSKA (reference sequence). The germline V and J ends were trimmed by 1 base and 3 bases, with 15 bases remaining between them. This CDR3 contains 15 residues. The chain's CDR3 is CSARANGMGDYGYTF. The CDR3 DNA reads TGCAGTGCTAGAGCGAATGGGATGGGGGACTATGGCTACACCTTC.

This clonotype was detected many times. The chain joins TRBV7-2 to TRBJ2-1; D not certain. CDR1 and CDR2 from the germline V gene are SGHTA and FQGNSA. V lost 8 bases to trimming and J lost 3 bases, with 17 bases between them. This CDR3 is 15 amino acids long. The CDR3 DNA is TGTGCCAGCCCAGGCAGGCTGGATAACTACAATGAGCAGTTCTTC. It translates to CASPGRLDNYNEQFF.